This paragraph reports one T cell receptor (beta chain). CDR3 size: 13 residues. Germline V CDR1 and CDR2: ENHRY, SYGVKD. Deletions cut 8 bases from V and 6 bases from J, with 13 bases between. This specimen comes from a study of T cells in Graves' hyperthyroidism and ophthalmopathy. From RNA transcripts, TCR beta CDR3 regions were amplified. First-round RT-PCR of the TCR CDR3 relied on the HTBI primer set. TCRdb itself ran the multiplex PCR reads through MiXCR, one entry per CDR3 protein. The sample lists roughly 750,000 distinct CDR3 sequences; roughly 15% were seen once. Disease duration under 2 months; hyperthyroidism patients were aged 18 to 65.

The chain links TRBV10-3 to TRBJ2-2, with D possibly being TRBD1 or TRBD2 (5 bases each). The source material was blood. The sequence derives from a man aged 18 to 30 with Graves' hyperthyroidism. The CDR3 DNA follows: TGTGCCATCGCCGGGACCTACGCCGGGGAGCTGTTTTTT. It translates to CAIAGTYAGELFF.